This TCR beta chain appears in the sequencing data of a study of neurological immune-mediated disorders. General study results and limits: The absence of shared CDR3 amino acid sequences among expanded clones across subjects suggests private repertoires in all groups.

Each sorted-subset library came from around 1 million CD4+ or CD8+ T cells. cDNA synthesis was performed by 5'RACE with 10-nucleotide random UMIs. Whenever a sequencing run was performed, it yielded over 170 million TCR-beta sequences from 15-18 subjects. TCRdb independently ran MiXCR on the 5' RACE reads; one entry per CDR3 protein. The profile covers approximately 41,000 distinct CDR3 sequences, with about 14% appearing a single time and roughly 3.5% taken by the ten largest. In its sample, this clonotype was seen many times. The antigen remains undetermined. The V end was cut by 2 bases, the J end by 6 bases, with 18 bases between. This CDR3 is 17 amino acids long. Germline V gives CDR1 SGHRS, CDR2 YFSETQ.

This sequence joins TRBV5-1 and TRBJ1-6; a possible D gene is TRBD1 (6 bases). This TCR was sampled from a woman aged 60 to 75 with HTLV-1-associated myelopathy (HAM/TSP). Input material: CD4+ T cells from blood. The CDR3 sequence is CASSFGQITSFNSPLHF. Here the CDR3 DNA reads TGCGCCAGCAGCTTCGGACAGATCACAAGTTTTAATTCACCCCTCCACTTT. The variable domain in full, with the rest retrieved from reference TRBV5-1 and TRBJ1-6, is KAGVTQTPRYLIKTRGQQVTLSCSPISGHRSVSWYQQTPGQGLQFLFEYFSETQRNKGNFPGRFSGRQFSNSRSEMNVSTLELGDSALYLCASSFGQITSFNSPLHFGNGTRLTVT.